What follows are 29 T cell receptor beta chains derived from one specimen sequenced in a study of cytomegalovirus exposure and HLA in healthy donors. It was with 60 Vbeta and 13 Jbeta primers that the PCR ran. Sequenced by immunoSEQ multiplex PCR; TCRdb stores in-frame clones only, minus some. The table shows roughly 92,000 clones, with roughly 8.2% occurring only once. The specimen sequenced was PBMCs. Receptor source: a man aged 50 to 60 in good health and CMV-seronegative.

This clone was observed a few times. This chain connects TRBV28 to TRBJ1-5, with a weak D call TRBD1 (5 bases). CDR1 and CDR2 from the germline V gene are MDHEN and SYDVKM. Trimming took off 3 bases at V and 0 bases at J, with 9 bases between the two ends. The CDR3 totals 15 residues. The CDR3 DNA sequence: TGTGCCAGCAGTTTGGGGGGAAATAGCAATCAGCCCCAGCATTTT. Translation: CASSLGGNSNQPQHF.

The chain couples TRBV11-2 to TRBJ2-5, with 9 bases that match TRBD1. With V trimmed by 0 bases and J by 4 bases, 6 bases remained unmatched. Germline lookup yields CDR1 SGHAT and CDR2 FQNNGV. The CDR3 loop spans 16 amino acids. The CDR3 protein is CASSLEVDRGGETQYF. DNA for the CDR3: TGTGCCAGCAGCTTAGAGGTGGACAGGGGTGGAGAGACCCAGTACTTC.

The DNA of the CDR3 is TGTGCCAGCAGTACTCCGGGACTCACTAACGAGCAGTACTTC. Translating it yields CASSTPGLTNEQYF. The rearrangement links TRBV6-1 to TRBJ2-7, with D possibly matching TRBD2 (6 bases). Trimming took 5 bases from V and 5 from J, leaving 16 bases between them. Per germline, CDR1 MNHNS and CDR2 SASEGT. CDR3 size: 14 residues.

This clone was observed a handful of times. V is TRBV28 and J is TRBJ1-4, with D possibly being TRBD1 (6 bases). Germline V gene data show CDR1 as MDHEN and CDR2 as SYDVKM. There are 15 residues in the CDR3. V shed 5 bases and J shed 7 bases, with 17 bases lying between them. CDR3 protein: CASSLIRGRSEKLFF. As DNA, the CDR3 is TGTGCCAGCAGTCTAATCAGGGGTAGAAGTGAAAAACTGTTTTTT.

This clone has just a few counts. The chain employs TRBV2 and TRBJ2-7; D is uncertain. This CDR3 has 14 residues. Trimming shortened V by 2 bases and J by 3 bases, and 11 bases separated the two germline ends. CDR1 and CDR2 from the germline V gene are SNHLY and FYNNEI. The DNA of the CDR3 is TGTGCCAGCAGTGAAATCAGGCCGATCTACGAGCAGTACTTC. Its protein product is CASSEIRPIYEQYF.

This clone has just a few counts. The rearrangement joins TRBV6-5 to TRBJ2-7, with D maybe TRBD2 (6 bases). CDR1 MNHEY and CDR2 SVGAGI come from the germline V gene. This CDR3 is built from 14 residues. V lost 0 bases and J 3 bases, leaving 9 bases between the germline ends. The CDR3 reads CASSYSGGNYEQYF. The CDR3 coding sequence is TGTGCCAGCAGTTACTCAGGAGGGAACTACGAGCAGTACTTC.

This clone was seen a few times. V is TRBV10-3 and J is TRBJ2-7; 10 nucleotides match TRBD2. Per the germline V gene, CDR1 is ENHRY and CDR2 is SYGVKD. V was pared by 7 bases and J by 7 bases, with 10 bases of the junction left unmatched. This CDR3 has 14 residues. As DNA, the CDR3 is TGTGCCATCACAGGTAGCGGGAGGACAGGTGAGCAGTACTTC. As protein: CAITGSGRTGEQYF.

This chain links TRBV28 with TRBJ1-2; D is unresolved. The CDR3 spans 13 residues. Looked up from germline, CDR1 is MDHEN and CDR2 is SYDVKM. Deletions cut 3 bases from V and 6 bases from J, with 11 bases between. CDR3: CASSFGRANGYTF. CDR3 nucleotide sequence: TGTGCCAGCAGTTTTGGGAGGGCTAATGGCTACACCTTC.

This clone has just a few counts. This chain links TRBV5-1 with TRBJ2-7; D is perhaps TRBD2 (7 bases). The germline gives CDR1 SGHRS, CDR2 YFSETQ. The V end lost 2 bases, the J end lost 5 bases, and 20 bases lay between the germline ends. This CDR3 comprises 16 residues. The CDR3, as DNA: TGCGCCAGCAGCTTACACGGAGGGGGGGGGCTGGACGAGCAGTACTTC. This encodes CASSLHGGGGLDEQYF.

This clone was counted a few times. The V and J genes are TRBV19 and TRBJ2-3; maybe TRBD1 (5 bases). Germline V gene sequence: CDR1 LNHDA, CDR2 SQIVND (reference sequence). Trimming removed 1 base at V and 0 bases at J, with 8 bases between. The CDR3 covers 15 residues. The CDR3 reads CASSIAQGSTDTQYF. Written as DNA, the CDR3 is TGTGCCAGTAGTATAGCTCAGGGTAGCACAGATACGCAGTATTTT.

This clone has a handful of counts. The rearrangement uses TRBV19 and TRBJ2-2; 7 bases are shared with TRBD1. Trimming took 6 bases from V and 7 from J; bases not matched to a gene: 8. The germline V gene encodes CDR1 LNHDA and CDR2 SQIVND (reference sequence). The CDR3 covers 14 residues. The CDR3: CASRAQGRGGELFF. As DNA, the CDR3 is TGTGCCAGTAGGGCACAGGGGCGCGGCGGGGAGCTGTTTTTT. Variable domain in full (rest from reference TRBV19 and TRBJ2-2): DGGITQSPKYLFRKEGQNVTLSCEQNLNHDAMYWYRQDPGQGLRLIYYSQIVNDFQKGDIAEGYSVSREKKESFPLTVTSAQKNPTAFYLCASRAQGRGGELFFGEGSRLTVL.

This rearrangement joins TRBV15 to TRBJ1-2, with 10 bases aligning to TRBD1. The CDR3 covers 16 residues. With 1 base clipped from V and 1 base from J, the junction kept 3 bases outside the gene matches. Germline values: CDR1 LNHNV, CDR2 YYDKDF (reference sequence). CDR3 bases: TGTGCCACCAGCAGAGGACAGGGGGCCGGTAACTATGGCTACACCTTC. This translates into CATSRGQGAGNYGYTF.

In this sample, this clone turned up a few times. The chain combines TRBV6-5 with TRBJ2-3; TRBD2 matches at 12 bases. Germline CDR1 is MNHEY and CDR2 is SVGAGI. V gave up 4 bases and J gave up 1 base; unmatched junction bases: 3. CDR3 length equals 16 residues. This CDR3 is CASSSRTSGGTDTQYF. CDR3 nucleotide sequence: TGTGCCAGCAGTTCCCGGACTAGCGGGGGCACAGATACGCAGTATTTT.

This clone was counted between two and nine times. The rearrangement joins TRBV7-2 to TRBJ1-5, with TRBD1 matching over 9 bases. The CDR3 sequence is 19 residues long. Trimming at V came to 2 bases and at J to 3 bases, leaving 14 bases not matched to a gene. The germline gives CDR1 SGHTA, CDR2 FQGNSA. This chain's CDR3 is CASSLRPIGTGILNQPQHF. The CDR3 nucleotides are TGTGCCAGCAGCTTAAGACCCATCGGGACAGGGATTCTCAATCAGCCCCAGCATTTT.

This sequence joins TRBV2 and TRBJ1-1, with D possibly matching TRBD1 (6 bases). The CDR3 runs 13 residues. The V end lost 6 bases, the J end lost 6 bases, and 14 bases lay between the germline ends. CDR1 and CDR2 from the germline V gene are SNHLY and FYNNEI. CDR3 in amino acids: CASRGGGSSEAFF. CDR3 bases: TGTGCCAGCAGAGGGGGGGGGTCCTCTGAAGCTTTCTTT.

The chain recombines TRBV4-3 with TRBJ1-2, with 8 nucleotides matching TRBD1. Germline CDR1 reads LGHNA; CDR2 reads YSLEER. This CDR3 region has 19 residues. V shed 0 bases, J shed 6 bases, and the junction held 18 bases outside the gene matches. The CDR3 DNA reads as TGCGCCAGCAGCCAAGAGTGGGGGGCAGGGGGCCCCACAGGGGATGGCTACACCTTC. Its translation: CASSQEWGAGGPTGDGYTF.

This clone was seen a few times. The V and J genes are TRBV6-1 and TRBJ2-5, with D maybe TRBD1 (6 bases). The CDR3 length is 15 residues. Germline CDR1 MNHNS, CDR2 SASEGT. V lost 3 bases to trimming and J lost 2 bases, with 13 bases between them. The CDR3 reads CASSDQTGPQETQYF. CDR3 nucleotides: TGTGCCAGCAGTGACCAGACAGGACCTCAAGAGACCCAGTACTTC.

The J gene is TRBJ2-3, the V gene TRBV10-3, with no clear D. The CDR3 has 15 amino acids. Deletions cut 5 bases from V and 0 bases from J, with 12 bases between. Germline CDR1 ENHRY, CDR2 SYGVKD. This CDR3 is CAISRRHTSTDTQYF. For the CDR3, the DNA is TGTGCCATCAGTCGCCGTCATACTAGCACAGATACGCAGTATTTT.

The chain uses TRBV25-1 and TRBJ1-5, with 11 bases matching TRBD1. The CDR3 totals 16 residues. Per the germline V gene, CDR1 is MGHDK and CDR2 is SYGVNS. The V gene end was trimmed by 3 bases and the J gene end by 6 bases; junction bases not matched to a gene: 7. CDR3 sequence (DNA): TGTGCCAGCAGTGAGTTGGACAGGGGGCACGGTCAGCCCCAGCATTTT. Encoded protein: CASSELDRGHGQPQHF.

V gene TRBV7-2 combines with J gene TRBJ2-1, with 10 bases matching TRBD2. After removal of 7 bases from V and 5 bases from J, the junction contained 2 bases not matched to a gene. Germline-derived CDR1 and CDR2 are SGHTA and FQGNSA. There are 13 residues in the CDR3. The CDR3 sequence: CASTGTSDNEQFF. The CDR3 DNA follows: TGTGCCAGCACCGGGACTAGCGACAATGAGCAGTTCTTC.

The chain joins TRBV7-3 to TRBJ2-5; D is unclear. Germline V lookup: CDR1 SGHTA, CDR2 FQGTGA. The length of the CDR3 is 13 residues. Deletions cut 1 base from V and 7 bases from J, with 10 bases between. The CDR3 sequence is CASSLRQDRTQYF. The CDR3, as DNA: TGTGCCAGCAGCTTAAGACAAGATAGGACCCAGTACTTC.

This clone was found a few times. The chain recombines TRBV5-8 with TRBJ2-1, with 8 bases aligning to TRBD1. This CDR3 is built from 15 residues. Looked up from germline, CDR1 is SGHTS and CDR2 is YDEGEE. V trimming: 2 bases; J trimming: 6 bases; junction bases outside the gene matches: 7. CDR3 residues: CASSLRTGIGNEQFF. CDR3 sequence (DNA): TGTGCCAGCAGCTTAAGGACAGGGATCGGCAATGAGCAGTTCTTC.

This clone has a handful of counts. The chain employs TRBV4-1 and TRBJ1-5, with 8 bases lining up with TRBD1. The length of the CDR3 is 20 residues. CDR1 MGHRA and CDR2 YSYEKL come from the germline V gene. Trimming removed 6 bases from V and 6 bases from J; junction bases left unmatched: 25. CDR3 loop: CASSQPILRTGKITFQPQHF. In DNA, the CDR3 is TGCGCCAGCAGTCAACCAATCCTTAGGACAGGGAAAATTACGTTTCAGCCCCAGCATTTT.

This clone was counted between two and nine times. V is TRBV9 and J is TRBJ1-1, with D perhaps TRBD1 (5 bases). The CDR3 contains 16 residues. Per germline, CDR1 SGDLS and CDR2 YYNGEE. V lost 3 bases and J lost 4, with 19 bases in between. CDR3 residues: CASSGAGGSSRTEAFF. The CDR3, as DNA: TGTGCCAGCAGCGGGGCGGGGGGGAGCAGCCGCACTGAAGCTTTCTTT.

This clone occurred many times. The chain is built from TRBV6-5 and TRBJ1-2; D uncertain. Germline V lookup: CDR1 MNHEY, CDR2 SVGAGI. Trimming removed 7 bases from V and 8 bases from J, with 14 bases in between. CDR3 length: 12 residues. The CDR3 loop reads CASTDTTGGYTF. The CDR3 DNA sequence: TGTGCCAGCACCGACACCACTGGGGGCTACACCTTC.

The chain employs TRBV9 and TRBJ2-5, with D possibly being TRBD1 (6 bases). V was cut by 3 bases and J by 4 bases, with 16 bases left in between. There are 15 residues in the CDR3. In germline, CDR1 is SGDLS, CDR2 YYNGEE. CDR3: CASSASSGDLETQYF. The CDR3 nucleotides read TGTGCCAGCAGCGCCTCATCAGGGGACCTAGAGACCCAGTACTTC.

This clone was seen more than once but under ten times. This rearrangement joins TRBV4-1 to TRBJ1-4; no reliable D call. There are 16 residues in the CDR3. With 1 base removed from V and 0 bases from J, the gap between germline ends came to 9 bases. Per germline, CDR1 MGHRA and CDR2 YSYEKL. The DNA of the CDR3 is TGCGCCAGCAGCCAAGGGACTTTGGCAACTAATGAAAAACTGTTTTTT. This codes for CASSQGTLATNEKLFF.

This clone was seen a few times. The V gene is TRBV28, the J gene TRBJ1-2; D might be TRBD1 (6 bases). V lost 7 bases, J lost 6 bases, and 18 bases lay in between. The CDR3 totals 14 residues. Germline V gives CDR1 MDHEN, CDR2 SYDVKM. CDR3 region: CASTHNLKGDGYTF. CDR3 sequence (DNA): TGTGCCAGCACCCATAACTTGAAGGGGGATGGCTACACCTTC.

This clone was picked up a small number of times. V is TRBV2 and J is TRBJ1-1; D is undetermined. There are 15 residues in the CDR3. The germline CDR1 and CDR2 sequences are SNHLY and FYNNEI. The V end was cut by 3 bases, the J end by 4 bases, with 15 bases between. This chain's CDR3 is CASSDNPTRGTEAFF. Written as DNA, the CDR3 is TGTGCCAGCAGTGATAATCCTACTCGGGGCACTGAAGCTTTCTTT. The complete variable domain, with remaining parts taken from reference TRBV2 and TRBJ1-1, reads EPEVTQTPSHQVTQMGQEVILRCVPISNHLYFYWYRQILGQKVEFLVSFYNNEISEKSEIFDDQFSVERPDGSNFTLKIRSTKLEDSAMYFCASSDNPTRGTEAFFGQGTRLTVV.